The clone carrying this T cell receptor (beta chain) was counted between two and nine times. Germline CDR1 SGDLS, CDR2 YYNGEE. The CDR3 length is 14 residues. With 0 bases removed from V and 4 bases from J, the gap between germline ends came to 10 bases. Data came from immunoSEQ multiplex PCR; TCRdb stores just in-frame clones and leaves some out. Of roughly 200,000 clones listed, about 91% are singletons. The sample belongs to a study of blood T cell repertoires in COVID-19. Participant age was roughly 18 to 89 years, and participants resided in 20 to 30 US areas. The sequenced sample was PBMCs or T cells enriched from blood (not recorded which). The origin of this receptor is a woman aged 40 to 50 with acute COVID-19. This chain connects TRBV9 to TRBJ1-1, with D unclear. CDR3 nucleotides: TGTGCCAGCAGCGTAGTGTCTGGCAGCACTGAAGCTTTCTTT. This encodes CASSVVSGSTEAFF.